A single sample is the source of the 9 T cell receptor beta chains below, sequenced in a study of persistence of HIV-infected CD4 T cells. Cells were stimulated with overlapping HIV-1 Gag 15-mer peptides. Sorted nonresponding memory CD4+ T cells were CD40L-negative, CD69-negative, CD45RO-high. The libraries were made with immunoSEQ version 4 in survey mode. Generated by immunoSEQ multiplex PCR, the TCRdb table keeps only in-frame clones and is missing some. The sample has about 36,000 clones, 85% seen once. Antigens for these TCRs are unknown. Here the sequenced sample was cultured CD4+ T cells from PBMCs, taken from a patient who received antiretroviral therapy. All receptors derive from an adult with HIV. The donor label of this sample is uncertain.

This clone was seen just once. The V and J genes are TRBV20-1 and TRBJ2-1, with D possibly matching TRBD2 (6 bases). This CDR3 comprises 14 residues. Germline CDR1 and CDR2: DFQATT and SNEGSKA (reference sequence). Trimming took off 3 bases at V and 3 bases at J, with 12 bases between the two ends. The CDR3, as DNA: TGCAGTGCTAGTAAACTAGCTTACTACAATGAGCAGTTCTTC. It codes for CSASKLAYYNEQFF.

The chain has TRBV19 and TRBJ2-3, with a tentative D call TRBD2 (6 bases). Germline assignment: CDR1 LNHDA and CDR2 SQIVND (reference sequence). This CDR3 is 16 amino acids long. The germline V and J ends were trimmed by 5 bases and 8 bases, with 23 bases remaining between them. This CDR3 reads CASSAMDGRGEVTQYF. In nucleotides, the CDR3 is TGTGCCAGTAGTGCGATGGACGGACGAGGGGAGGTTACGCAGTATTTT.

The chain links TRBV7-2 to TRBJ2-3, with TRBD2 as a possible D gene (7 bases). The CDR3 loop spans 17 amino acids. The V end lost 1 base, the J end lost 6 bases, and 20 bases lay between the germline ends. CDR1 is SGHTA, CDR2 FQGNSA, per germline. CDR3 loop: CASSLEGRGPPVDTQYF. The CDR3 coding sequence is TGTGCCAGCAGCTTAGAAGGGCGGGGGCCGCCCGTTGATACGCAGTATTTT.

This chain connects TRBV21-1 to TRBJ1-1; the table's D call TRBD1 went unverified against the DNA. TRBV21-1 is a pseudogene locus. This CDR3 is 18 amino acids long. In DNA form, the CDR3 reads TGTGCCAGCAGCGGGTCCGGGGACAGGGAGGGTGAACACACTGAAGCTTTCTTT. Its translation is CASSGSGDREGEHTEAFF.

Written as DNA, the CDR3 is TGTGCCAGTAGTCTCAGAGGGGCCGACTACGAGCAGTACTTC. Translating gives CASSLRGADYEQYF. The genes are TRBV19 and TRBJ2-7, with D perhaps assigned TRBD1 or TRBD2 (5 bases each). The CDR3 is made up of 14 amino acids. Germline CDR1 LNHDA, CDR2 SQIVND (reference sequence). Trimming left V 5 bases short and J 3 bases short, with 14 bases between. The full variable domain, its missing parts supplied by reference TRBV19 and TRBJ2-7, is DGGITQSPKYLFRKEGQNVTLSCEQNLNHDAMYWYRQDPGQGLRLIYYSQIVNDFQKGDIAEGYSVSREKKESFPLTVTSAQKNPTAFYLCASSLRGADYEQYFGPGTRLTVT.

This clone was detected only a few times. The chain has TRBV7-9 and TRBJ2-7, with 12 bases that match TRBD2. Losses at the gene ends were 5 bases for V and 2 bases for J; bases not matched to a gene: 1. Germline V gene data show CDR1 as SEHNR and CDR2 as FQNEAQ (reference sequence). The length of the CDR3 is 14 residues. CDR3 protein: CASSTSGGTYEQYF. The CDR3 region has the DNA TGTGCCAGCAGCACTAGCGGGGGGACCTACGAGCAGTACTTC.

CDR3 in amino acids: CASSLGQGNTGELFF. As DNA, the CDR3 is TGTGCCAGCAGCTTGGGACAGGGGAACACCGGGGAGCTGTTTTTT. The chain couples TRBV5-4 to TRBJ2-2; 7 bases fit TRBD1. Trimming removed 0 bases from V and 1 base from J; junction bases left unmatched: 0. The germline V gene has CDR1 SGHNT and CDR2 YYREEE (reference sequence). The CDR3 is 15 residues long.

The chain joins TRBV28 to TRBJ2-5, with D maybe TRBD2 (6 bases). CDR3 length: 14 amino acids. Germline lookup yields CDR1 MDHEN and CDR2 SYDVKM. The ends were cut back, 3 bases at V and 6 bases at J, with 14 bases in the middle. The CDR3 nucleotides are TGTGCCAGCAGTTTTGGCGGGGCCGAACAGACCCAGTACTTC. The encoded protein is CASSFGGAEQTQYF.

The J gene is TRBJ2-1, the V gene TRBV5-1; D is perhaps TRBD2 (5 bases). CDR3 length equals 17 residues. CDR1 SGHRS and CDR2 YFSETQ come from the germline V gene. Trimming left V 3 bases short and J 1 base short, with 17 bases between. In nucleotides, the CDR3 is TGCGCCAGCAGCTCGACCTTTCAAGCGGTATCCTACAATGAGCAGTTCTTC. Its protein is CASSSTFQAVSYNEQFF.